Sequencing of this TCR beta chain was carried out in a study of blood T cell repertoires in COVID-19. In the study overall: The cDNA or gDNA used as material had been derived from T cells, B-cell-depleted T cells, or PBMCs.

This clone has only one observation. Trimming left V 3 bases short and J 2 bases short, with 4 bases between. This CDR3 is 12 amino acids long. The germline CDR1 and CDR2 sequences are MDHEN and SYDVKM. Original handling: By means of reference gene primer amplification, nucleated cell counts were estimated. Libraries were prepared by immunoSEQ multiplex PCR; TCRdb keeps only in-frame clonotypes and omits some of them. The V and J calls and clone size come from that table; D and trimming were worked out from the DNA. This sample yields 150,000 to 200,000 clones, of which about 88% are seen a single time; around 2.5% belongs to the top ten.

The sample was peripheral blood. The TCR comes from a woman aged 80 or over with COVID-19, enrolled during active disease. The chain links TRBV28 to TRBJ2-5, with D unclear. CDR3 DNA: TGTGCCAGCAGTTTCCCACAAGAGACCCAGTACTTC. It translates to CASSFPQETQYF.